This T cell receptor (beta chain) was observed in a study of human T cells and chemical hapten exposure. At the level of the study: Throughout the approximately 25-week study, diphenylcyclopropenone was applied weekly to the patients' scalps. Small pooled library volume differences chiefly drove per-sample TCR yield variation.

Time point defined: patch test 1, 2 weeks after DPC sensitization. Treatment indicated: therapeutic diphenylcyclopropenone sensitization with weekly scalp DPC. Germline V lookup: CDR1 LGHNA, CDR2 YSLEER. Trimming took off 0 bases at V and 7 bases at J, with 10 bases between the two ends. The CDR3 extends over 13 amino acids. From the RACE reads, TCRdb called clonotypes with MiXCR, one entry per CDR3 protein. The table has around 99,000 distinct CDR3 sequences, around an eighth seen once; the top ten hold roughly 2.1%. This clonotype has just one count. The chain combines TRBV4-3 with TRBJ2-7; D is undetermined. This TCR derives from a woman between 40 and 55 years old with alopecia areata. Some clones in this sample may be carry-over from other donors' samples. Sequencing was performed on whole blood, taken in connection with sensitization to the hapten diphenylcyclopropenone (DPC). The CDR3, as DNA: TGCGCCAGCAGCCAAGATGCGACGGCGGAGCAGTACTTC. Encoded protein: CASSQDATAEQYF.